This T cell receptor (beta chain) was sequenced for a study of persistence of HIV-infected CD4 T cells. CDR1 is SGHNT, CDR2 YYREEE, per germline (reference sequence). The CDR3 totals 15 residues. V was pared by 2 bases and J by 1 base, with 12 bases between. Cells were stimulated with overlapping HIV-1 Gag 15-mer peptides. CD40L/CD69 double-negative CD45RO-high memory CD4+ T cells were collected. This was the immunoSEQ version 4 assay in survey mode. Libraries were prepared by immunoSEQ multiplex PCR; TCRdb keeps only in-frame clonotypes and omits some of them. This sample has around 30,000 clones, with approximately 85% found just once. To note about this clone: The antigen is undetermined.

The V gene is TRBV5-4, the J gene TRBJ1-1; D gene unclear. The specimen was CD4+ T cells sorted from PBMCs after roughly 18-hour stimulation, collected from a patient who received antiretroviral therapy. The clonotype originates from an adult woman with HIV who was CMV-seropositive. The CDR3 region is CASSLGLRANTEAFF. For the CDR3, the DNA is TGTGCCAGCAGCTTAGGTCTCCGAGCGAACACTGAAGCTTTCTTT.